This is a list of T cell receptor beta chains from one sample in a study of blood T cell repertoires in COVID-19. TCRdb keeps only in-frame clones here, not all; method: immunoSEQ multiplex PCR. The sample records 150,000 to 250,000 clones, around 90% being singletons. Sequences were obtained from PBMCs or T cells enriched from blood (not recorded which). These receptors were obtained from a woman aged 30 to 39 who had recovered from COVID-19. Each CDR3 is given with its conserved first and last residue.

J gene | V gene | CDR3 protein
TRBJ2-3 | TRBV28 | CASSLPGSTDTQYF
TRBJ2-1 | TRBV27 | CASSEPGQGRRNEQFF
TRBJ2-2 | TRBV3-1/TRBV3-2 | CASSRRELATGELFF
TRBJ2-1 | TRBV29-1 | CSALTYNEQFF
TRBJ2-7 | TRBV7-6 | CASSLVDNSYEQYF
TRBJ1-1 | TRBV19 | CASSIETGTPQAGEAFF
TRBJ1-1 | TRBV6-2/TRBV6-3 | CASSYSGVTEAFF
TRBJ1-2 | TRBV4-3 | CASSQDPRGQVYGYTF
TRBJ2-2 | TRBV4-3 | CASSQDNPGIGELFF
TRBJ1-2 | TRBV30 | CAWGEQYGYTF
TRBJ1-6 | TRBV29-1 | CSVRTGRNSPLHF
TRBJ1-2 | TRBV5-1 | CASSGTGTPNYGYTF
TRBJ1-5 | TRBV27 | CASRSLGVSNQPQHF
TRBJ2-4 | TRBV24-1 | CAIKDRSLAKNIQYF
TRBJ1-5 | TRBV6-2/TRBV6-3 | CASSYRDNDSNQPQHF
TRBJ1-3 | TRBV6-1 | CASSEWFVRSSHSGNTIYF
TRBJ1-2 | TRBV5-1 | CASSFGTANYGYTF
TRBJ1-3 | TRBV13 | CASSSRGLDGNTIYF
TRBJ1-3 | TRBV7-9 | CASNPSTGAGNTIYF
TRBJ1-2 | TRBV11-2 | CASSLVGLLANYGYTF
TRBJ1-2 | TRBV5-1 | CASSLGVPNYGYTF
TRBJ2-2 | TRBV10-3 | CAILQGNTGELFF
TRBJ2-3 | TRBV5-4 | CASSSPSGGLDTQYF
TRBJ1-1 | TRBV5-1 | CASSPGGVNTEAFF
TRBJ1-6 | TRBV21-1 | CASSHPSLQVGNSPLHF
TRBJ2-1 | TRBV19 | CASSIGLAGNNEQFF
TRBJ2-3 | TRBV27 | CASSLSTGFTDTQYF
TRBJ1-1 | TRBV7-8 | CASSFNRGPEAFF
TRBJ2-7 | TRBV6-6 | CASSPTLAGGNYEQYF
TRBJ1-6 | TRBV3-1/TRBV3-2 | CASSPLPQGYSYNSPLHF
TRBJ2-1 | TRBV4-3 | CASSQDMSGIYNEQFF
TRBJ1-5 | TRBV18 | CASSQGGFGNQPQHF
TRBJ2-3 | TRBV4-3 | CASSQVYRGATDTQYF
TRBJ1-2 | TRBV6-5 | CASSPDTYGYTF
TRBJ2-2 | TRBV19 | CASSTTSPANTGELFF
TRBJ2-7 | TRBV11-1 | CASSLNGGGDYEQYF
TRBJ2-7 | TRBV4-3 | CASSRRTGEGSYEQYF
TRBJ2-3 | TRBV5-1 | CASSPGLAGGITDTQYF
TRBJ2-1 | TRBV5-1 | CASSAEVLGTGGYNEQFF
TRBJ2-7 | TRBV7-9 | CASSNLRAEQYF
TRBJ2-3 | TRBV7-2 | CASSFGVSTDTQYF
TRBJ2-3 | TRBV9 | CASSVGLSGGRTDTQYF
TRBJ1-2 | TRBV27 | CASSPLPGVGYTF
TRBJ2-2 | TRBV19 | CASRTGPYTGELFF
TRBJ2-6 | TRBV3-1/TRBV3-2 | CASSQLRAVSGANVLTF
TRBJ1-4 | TRBV19 | CASSISFGLAGVYEKLFF
TRBJ1-2 | TRBV6-5 | CASLSGKYYGYTF
TRBJ1-1 | TRBV10-3 | CANSGTPNTEAFF